This T cell receptor beta chain was identified in a study of cytomegalovirus exposure and HLA in healthy donors. Notes on the study in general: The study reported that TCR beta sequences accurately predicted HLA-A and HLA-B alleles in most subjects.

Regarding this clone: Its antigen is not identified.

V lost 6 bases to trimming and J lost 4 bases, with 12 bases between them. This CDR3 has 13 residues. The germline gives CDR1 MNHEY, CDR2 SVGAGI. Researchers ran the PCR with 60 Vbeta and 13 Jbeta primers. Assay used: immunoSEQ multiplex PCR; TCRdb lists only in-frame clones, some missing. The data show 130,000 to 150,000 clones, 80% seen once. The material sequenced was PBMCs. The origin of this receptor is a man aged 25-45 years in good health and CMV-seronegative. The chain is built from TRBV6-5 and TRBJ1-1; D remains ambiguous. The CDR3 spells CASRSGFGTEAFF. The CDR3 coding sequence is TGTGCCAGCAGGAGCGGGTTTGGCACTGAAGCTTTCTTT.